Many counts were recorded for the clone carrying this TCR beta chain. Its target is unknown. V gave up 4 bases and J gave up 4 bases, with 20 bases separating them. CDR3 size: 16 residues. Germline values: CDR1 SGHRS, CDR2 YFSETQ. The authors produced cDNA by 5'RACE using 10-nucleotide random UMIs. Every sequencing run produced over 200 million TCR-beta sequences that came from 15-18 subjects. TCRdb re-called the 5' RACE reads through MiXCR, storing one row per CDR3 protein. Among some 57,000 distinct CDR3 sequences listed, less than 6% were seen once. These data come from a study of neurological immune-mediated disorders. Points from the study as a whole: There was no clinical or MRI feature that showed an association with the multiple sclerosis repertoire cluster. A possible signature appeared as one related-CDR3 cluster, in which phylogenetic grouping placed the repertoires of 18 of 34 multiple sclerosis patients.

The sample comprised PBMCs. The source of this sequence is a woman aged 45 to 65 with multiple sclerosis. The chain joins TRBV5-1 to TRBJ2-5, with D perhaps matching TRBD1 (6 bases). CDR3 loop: CASSPGPEGGIETQYF. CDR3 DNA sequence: TGCGCCAGCAGCCCGGGGCCGGAAGGGGGAATAGAGACCCAGTACTTC.